A selection of T cell receptor beta chains follows, all from one sample in a study of blood T cells in healthy people across ages. TCRdb recomputed calls from the 5' RACE reads with MiXCR, one row per CDR3 protein. This repertoire shows about 640,000 distinct CDR3 sequences, 58% found once; its top ten account for around 37%. Specimen: blood. These receptors all come from a man aged 60 to 75 in good health. The CDR3 runs from the conserved cysteine through the conserved F or W. The D gene is left open where the match is weak. Clone size is stated in some rows and not others, as once, few, many or a class when expanded.

CDR3nt,CDR3aa,abundance,d_gene,v_gene,j_gene
TGTGCCAGCTCACCATCCATTGAGGGGCGCGGTGAGCAGTTCTTC,CASSPSIEGRGEQFF,.,.,TRBV18,TRBJ2-1
TGTGCCAGCAGTGAGGACTTTCCGGGGTATGGCTACACCTTC,CASSEDFPGYGYTF,.,.,TRBV2,TRBJ1-2
TGTGCCAGCAGCTATACAGGGGTCGGGGCTACCTACAATGAGCAGTTCTTC,CASSYTGVGATYNEQFF,.,TRBD1,TRBV7-9,TRBJ2-1
TGTGCCAGCAGTTTTGCGGGGAGATCCTACAATGAGCAGTTCTTC,CASSFAGRSYNEQFF,once,.,TRBV28,TRBJ2-1
TGTGCCAGCACCGACCTGGCGAAATGGTACCAAGAGACCCAGTACTTC,CASTDLAKWYQETQYF,few,.,TRBV6-5,TRBJ2-5
TGTGCCAGCAGTGAAGCGGCCTTGTCTTGGGGACAGGAGAACGCTAACTATGGCTACACCTTC,CASSEAALSWGQENANYGYTF,few,TRBD1,TRBV2,TRBJ1-2
TGCGCCAGCAGCCGGGGACAGGGTAGGGGATACACTGAAGCTTTCTTT,CASSRGQGRGYTEAFF,.,TRBD1,TRBV5-1,TRBJ1-1
TGTGCCAGCAGCCGGGGGCTTGAAGCTTTCTTT,CASSRGLEAFF,.,.,TRBV6-5,TRBJ1-1
TGTGCCAGCAGCGTGGGACAGGTCTACGAGCAGTACTTC,CASSVGQVYEQYF,.,TRBD1,TRBV5-6,TRBJ2-7
TGCGCCAGCAGCCAATTCCCGGGTGCCCACGAGACCCAGTACTTC,CASSQFPGAHETQYF,.,.,TRBV4-1,TRBJ2-5
TGTGCCAGCAGCCTAGCGGGGGGCTCAGAGACCCAGTACTTC,CASSLAGGSETQYF,.,TRBD2,TRBV9,TRBJ2-5
TGCGCCAGCAGCCAGCGGCCCGAGCAAGAGACCCAGTACTTC,CASSQRPEQETQYF,.,.,TRBV10-2,TRBJ2-5
TGTGCCAGCAGCTCCCCCCTAGCCCTCAGCACCTACAATGAGCAGTTCTTC,CASSSPLALSTYNEQFF,.,.,TRBV7-2,TRBJ2-1
TGTGCCAGCAACGCGGGACGAGCGGGGCAAGAGACCCAGTACTTC,CASNAGRAGQETQYF,.,TRBD2,TRBV6-1,TRBJ2-5
TGTGCCAGCAGTTACTCGCCCGGGGAATGGGGTGAGCAGTTCTTC,CASSYSPGEWGEQFF,.,.,TRBV6-5,TRBJ2-1
TGTGCCAGCAGTCCTACTCGAGCATCGGGCTATGGCTACACCTTC,CASSPTRASGYGYTF,.,.,TRBV12-3/TRBV12-4,TRBJ1-2
TGCGCCAGCAGCGTCAGTGCCTCCTACGAGCAGTACTTC,CASSVSASYEQYF,.,.,TRBV5-1,TRBJ2-7
TGCGCCAGCAGCCAAGCCCCCGGACCTGACTATGGCTACACCTTC,CASSQAPGPDYGYTF,.,.,TRBV4-1,TRBJ1-2
TGTGCCAGCAGCTTGGCGGGTCGGATGAACACTGAAGCTTTCTTT,CASSLAGRMNTEAFF,few,.,TRBV7-2,TRBJ1-1
TGCAGTGCTAGGGTTGCTAGCGGGAGTGACGAGCAGTACTTC,CSARVASGSDEQYF,.,TRBD2,TRBV20-1,TRBJ2-7
TGTGCCAGCAGTGTAGAGGAGACCCGAGAAGAGACCCAGTACTTC,CASSVEETREETQYF,few,.,TRBV2,TRBJ2-5
TGTGCCAGCAGCGTTACAGGACTGGCAGGGTCACCCCTCCACTTT,CASSVTGLAGSPLHF,.,.,TRBV9,TRBJ1-6
TGTGCCAGCAGTTTAAGCACGGGTTACGAGCAGTACTTC,CASSLSTGYEQYF,few,.,TRBV27,TRBJ2-7
TGTGCCAGCAGTTCCGACCGGGACTTAGCGTACGAGCAGTACTTC,CASSSDRDLAYEQYF,once,.,TRBV6-5,TRBJ2-7
TGCAGTGCTAGGGAGGGGCTACTAGCCAAAAACATTCAGTACTTC,CSAREGLLAKNIQYF,.,.,TRBV20-1,TRBJ2-4
TGTGCCAGCAGTTATGGCAGGCTGAACACTGAAGCTTTCTTT,CASSYGRLNTEAFF,.,.,TRBV6-6,TRBJ1-1
TGTGCCAGCAGTTGGTTCTCCGGGAGCAATCAGCCCCAGCATTTT,CASSWFSGSNQPQHF,once,.,TRBV28,TRBJ1-5
TGCGCCAGCAGCTCCGGACAGTTCCAAGAGACCCAGTACTTC,CASSSGQFQETQYF,few,.,TRBV5-1,TRBJ2-5
TGTGCCAGCAGTGTACTTAGCTCCTATAATTCACCCCTCCACTTT,CASSVLSSYNSPLHF,once,.,TRBV2,TRBJ1-6
TGCAGTGCGAGACAGGGGGCGCGAGAATCGCAGTATTTT,CSARQGARESQYF,.,TRBD1,TRBV20-1,TRBJ2-3
TGTGCCAGCGGCTTGGGCCTAGCTGGCGCCTACAATGAGCAGTACTTC,CASGLGLAGAYNEQYF,.,.,TRBV2,TRBJ2-7
TGTGCCAGCAGCCTGGGACGGATGTATGGCTACACCTTC,CASSLGRMYGYTF,.,.,TRBV28,TRBJ1-2
TGCGCCAGCCGGACAGGGTCCGAGCAGTACTTC,CASRTGSEQYF,.,TRBD1,TRBV5-1,TRBJ2-7
TGTGCCAGCAGTTCCGGGTGGACCGGGGAGCTGTTTTTT,CASSSGWTGELFF,once,.,TRBV27,TRBJ2-2
TGTGCCAGCAGTGGGGCTAGGGGTGTGAACACTGAAGCTTTCTTT,CASSGARGVNTEAFF,few,.,TRBV12-3/TRBV12-4,TRBJ1-1
TGTGCCATCAGTGATTCTCAAACCTACGAGCAGTACTTC,CAISDSQTYEQYF,.,.,TRBV10-3,TRBJ2-7
TGCAGCGTTGAAGTAGGTGGGATAGCCAAAAACATTCAGTACTTC,CSVEVGGIAKNIQYF,.,.,TRBV29-1,TRBJ2-4
TGCGCCAGCAGCGCATTGACAGGGGCGGTTGCCACTGAAGCTTTCTTT,CASSALTGAVATEAFF,.,TRBD1,TRBV5-1,TRBJ1-1
TGCGCCAGCAAGCTTGGGGATGGGGAGACCCAGTACTTC,CASKLGDGETQYF,.,.,TRBV5-1,TRBJ2-5
TGTGTCAGCAGCTCCCGGGACGGGTATTCCTATGGCTACACCTTC,CVSSSRDGYSYGYTF,.,.,TRBV7-2,TRBJ1-2
TGTGCCAGCAGTTTCCCAGGGGGCACAGATACGCAGTATTTT,CASSFPGGTDTQYF,.,.,TRBV12-3/TRBV12-4,TRBJ2-3
TGTGCCATCAGTGATTCCTCGACAGAGAACTATGGCTACACCTTC,CAISDSSTENYGYTF,.,.,TRBV10-3,TRBJ1-2
TGTGCCAGCAGTTCGGGGATCTCTGGAAACACCATATATTTT,CASSSGISGNTIYF,few,.,TRBV6-2/TRBV6-3,TRBJ1-3
TGTGCCAGCAGCGTAGTCGAGCGGGGGGGTAACAATGAGCAGTTCTTC,CASSVVERGGNNEQFF,.,TRBD2,TRBV9,TRBJ2-1
TGTGCCAGCAGGATTCGACAGGGGAACACTGAAGCTTTCTTT,CASRIRQGNTEAFF,.,TRBD1,TRBV6-6,TRBJ1-1
TGTGCCAGCAGCCAACAGACAGGGCCCACAGATACGCAGTATTTT,CASSQQTGPTDTQYF,.,TRBD1,TRBV3-1,TRBJ2-3
TGTGCCAGCAGCCGAACCGGGACCAACATTTTTGATACGCAGTATTTT,CASSRTGTNIFDTQYF,.,.,TRBV27,TRBJ2-3
TGTGCCAGCAGTTTAGCGCACGACTATGGCTACACCTTC,CASSLAHDYGYTF,.,.,TRBV12-3/TRBV12-4,TRBJ1-2
TGCGCCAGCAGCTTGGGGGGAGCGAGTGAACATCAGCCCCAGCATTTT,CASSLGGASEHQPQHF,.,.,TRBV5-1,TRBJ1-5
TGTGCCAGCAGGGGGACAGGGTTGGCGACCCAGTACTTC,CASRGTGLATQYF,.,TRBD1,TRBV12-3/TRBV12-4,TRBJ2-5
TGCAGTGCTAGGCCAAGGGGATTCGGCTATGGCTACACCTTC,CSARPRGFGYGYTF,once,.,TRBV20-1,TRBJ1-2
TGTGCCAGCTCACCACCTCGGGGGACTAGCTGCAATGAGCAGTTCTTC,CASSPPRGTSCNEQFF,.,TRBD2,TRBV18,TRBJ2-1
TGCGCCAGCAGCCGGGACAGGGGGTCCTACAATGAGCAGTCCTTC,CASSRDRGSYNEQSF,once,TRBD1,TRBV5-1,TRBJ2-1
TGTGCCAGCAGCGGATTGACTAGCGGGGGGGCAAGGGATACGCAGTATTTT,CASSGLTSGGARDTQYF,.,TRBD2,TRBV9,TRBJ2-3
TGTGCCAGCAGTGAAGGTACCGCCCCTGTGGGGACCCAGTACTTC,CASSEGTAPVGTQYF,.,.,TRBV6-1,TRBJ2-5
TGTGCCAGCAGTGTACCGGGACAGGGCTCTGGGGCCAACGTCCTGACTTTC,CASSVPGQGSGANVLTF,.,TRBD1,TRBV6-6,TRBJ2-6
TGTGCCAGCAGCTTGGGAGGGCTCGGTCAGCCCCAGCATTTT,CASSLGGLGQPQHF,.,.,TRBV7-9,TRBJ1-5
TGTGCCAGCAGCCCGAGGTACCTTAGCACAGATACGCAGTATTTT,CASSPRYLSTDTQYF,.,.,TRBV4-2,TRBJ2-3
TGCAGTGCTAGAGATCGGGACAGGGGGCGAAAACAAGAGACCCAGTACTTC,CSARDRDRGRKQETQYF,.,TRBD1,TRBV20-1,TRBJ2-5